This TCR beta chain was identified during a study of blood T cell repertoires in COVID-19. Study-wide background: Whether acute or convalescent, the COVID-19 samples came from the United States, Italy and Spain. From T cells, B-cell-depleted T cells, or PBMCs came the material, which was cDNA or gDNA.

Methods used by the authors: Amplification with reference gene primers provided the estimates of nucleated cell counts. The repertoire was sequenced with immunoSEQ multiplex PCR; TCRdb's copy has only in-frame clones and lacks some. The DNA was the basis for D and trimming; V, J and clone size are from that table. The sample records 350,000 to 450,000 clones, around 84% being singletons. V gave up 3 bases and J gave up 5 bases; unmatched junction bases: 2. CDR3 length equals 13 residues. CDR1 and CDR2 from the germline V gene are SGHVS and FNYEAQ. The chain recombines TRBV7-6 with TRBJ1-1; 8 nucleotides align to TRBD1. This sequence was found in a woman younger than 35 with acute or convalescent COVID-19. Specimen: peripheral blood. The CDR3 sequence: CASSFTGGTEAFF. The CDR3 DNA is TGTGCCAGCAGCTTTACAGGGGGTACTGAAGCTTTCTTT.